What follows are 25 T cell receptor beta chains derived from one specimen sequenced in a study of blood T cell dynamics during melanoma immunotherapy (dated by TCRdb to 2020 to 2021). The sample's time point, from its label and the paper: pre-treatment baseline. To prepare the library, the immunoSEQ multiplex PCR assay was applied. As stored in TCRdb, this immuneACCESS dataset retains in-frame rearrangements with V and J assigned. A fraction of the clones does not appear; measured against another copy, unresolved V genes explain less than half of the discrepancy, and the remainder lacks a known reason. This sample has 8,000 to 11,000 clones in its table, and roughly nine tenths of those were observed once. Approximately 9.8% of the sample is taken by the ten largest. Material: blood, obtained from a patient treated with checkpoint blockade. These TCRs come from a human donor with melanoma.

This clone was detected once. The chain has TRBV5-1 and TRBJ2-3; D not certain. The V end lost 1 base, the J end lost 0 bases, and 12 bases lay between the germline ends. There are 16 residues in the CDR3. Germline V gene sequence: CDR1 SGHRS, CDR2 YFSETQ. CDR3 protein: CASSLFTATSTDTQYF. The DNA of the CDR3 is TGCGCCAGCAGCTTGTTTACAGCCACTAGCACAGATACGCAGTATTTT.

The V gene is TRBV11-2, the J gene TRBJ2-2, with 9 nucleotides matching TRBD1. The CDR3 length is 15 residues. Germline trimming cut 5 bases from V and 6 bases from J; bases unmatched to any gene: 7. CDR1 is SGHAT and CDR2 is FQNNGV in the germline V gene. CDR3 region: CASSPRTGVAGELFF. The CDR3, as DNA: TGTGCCAGCAGCCCCCGGACAGGGGTGGCCGGGGAGCTGTTTTTT.

The V call is TRBV2, the J call TRBJ1-2; unclear D gene. The V end was cut by 8 bases, the J end by 2 bases, with 12 bases between. The CDR3 is 13 amino acids. Germline CDR1 is SNHLY and CDR2 is FYNNEI. The CDR3 protein is CASGRGGNYGYTF. In nucleotides, the CDR3 is TGTGCCAGCGGGCGGGGAGGAAACTATGGCTACACCTTC.

This clone was seen only once. The germline gene is not matched at one end of the junction; a read error may be the cause. The chain links TRBV4-2 to TRBJ2-7; no clear D. Germline V CDR1 and CDR2: LGHNA, YNFKEQ. The CDR3 spans 16 residues. Written as DNA, the CDR3 is TGTGCCAGCAGCCAAGGGTTGGCTACACCCTCCTACGGGCAGTACTTC. Translation gives CASSQGLATPSYGQYF.

The J gene is TRBJ1-5, the V gene TRBV4-1; D not certain. Germline V lookup: CDR1 MGHRA, CDR2 YSYEKL. The CDR3 sequence is 14 residues long. V was clipped by 1 base and J by 1 base, with 5 bases between them. The CDR3 sequence is CASSQVGSNQPQHF. DNA for the CDR3: TGCGCCAGCAGCCAAGTGGGAAGCAATCAGCCCCAGCATTTT.

The V gene is TRBV6-5, the J gene TRBJ1-5; D is perhaps TRBD1 (6 bases). This CDR3 has 14 amino acids. Trimming cost V 6 bases and J 8 bases, with 17 bases left between them. The germline CDR1 and CDR2 sequences are MNHEY and SVGAGI. The CDR3 sequence is CASSYTQGPEPQHF. The CDR3, as DNA: TGTGCCAGCAGCTACACCCAGGGGCCGGAGCCCCAGCATTTT.

The V call is TRBV4-1, the J call TRBJ2-3, with 8 bases matching TRBD1. Germline trimming cut 3 bases from V and 4 bases from J; bases unmatched to any gene: 3. Germline V gene sequence: CDR1 MGHRA, CDR2 YSYEKL. The CDR3 contains 14 residues. The CDR3 nucleotides read TGCGCCAGCAGCCACCCAGGGGGCGCAGATACGCAGTATTTT. Translating it yields CASSHPGGADTQYF.

This clone was seen just once. CDR3 loop: CAISQTGTSGMGTDTQYF. The CDR3 region has the DNA TGTGCCATCAGTCAAACCGGGACTAGCGGGATGGGCACAGATACGCAGTATTTT. This chain uses TRBV10-3 with TRBJ2-3; 13 bases align to TRBD2. The germline V gene encodes CDR1 ENHRY and CDR2 SYGVKD. V shed 5 bases and J 1 base; nucleotides not matched to a gene: 9. The CDR3 covers 18 residues.

The chain carries TRBV10-3 and TRBJ2-3, with 9 bases that match TRBD2. Trimming took 0 bases from V and 6 from J; bases not matched to a gene: 7. Germline-derived CDR1 and CDR2 are ENHRY and SYGVKD. The CDR3 has 16 amino acids. In DNA form, the CDR3 reads TGTGCCATCAGTGAGTCCTCTAGCGGGACTAGGGATACGCAGTATTTT. It encodes CAISESSSGTRDTQYF.

The chain carries TRBV9 and TRBJ1-1; the match to TRBD1 covers 7 bases. CDR1 and CDR2 from the germline V gene are SGDLS and YYNGEE. The CDR3 totals 14 residues. The ends lost 3 bases at V and 0 bases at J; junction bases unmatched: 2. CDR3 DNA sequence: TGTGCCAGCAGCGCGACAGGGTTGAACACTGAAGCTTTCTTT. Its protein is CASSATGLNTEAFF.

Only one count was recorded for this clone. J is TRBJ2-2 and V is TRBV29-1; 12 nucleotides match TRBD2. This CDR3 is 14 amino acids long. Unmatched junction bases numbered 1, after V lost 4 bases and J lost 4 bases. The germline V gene has CDR1 SQVTM and CDR2 ANQGSEA. The CDR3 sequence is CSVGTSGVTGELFF. CDR3 nucleotide sequence: TGCAGCGTTGGGACTAGCGGGGTCACCGGGGAGCTGTTTTTT.

This chain joins TRBV27 and TRBJ2-5; TRBD1 might be the D (5 bases). Trimming stripped 2 bases from V and 5 bases from J, with 12 bases between. The CDR3 has 14 residues. CDR1 is MNHEY, CDR2 SMNVEV, per germline (reference sequence). CDR3 region: CASSLDQGGETQYF. The CDR3 region has the DNA TGTGCCAGCAGTTTAGATCAGGGTGGTGAGACCCAGTACTTC.

The CDR3 region has the DNA TGTGCCAGCAGTTACGTCGCGGGAGGTAACAATGAGCAGTTCTTC. It yields the protein CASSYVAGGNNEQFF. The chain recombines TRBV6-5 with TRBJ2-1; 8 positions agree with TRBD2. V shed 2 bases, J shed 5 bases, and the junction held 5 bases outside the gene matches. The CDR3 has 15 residues. Germline CDR1 reads MNHEY; CDR2 reads SVGAGI.

The genes are TRBV5-6 and TRBJ2-7; 9 bases map to TRBD2. J lost 0 bases, V lost 2 bases, and 15 bases had no gene match. Germline V gives CDR1 SGHDT, CDR2 YYEEEE. The CDR3 totals 19 residues. The CDR3 is CASSFSPLAGTSSSYEQYF. The CDR3 bases are TGTGCCAGCAGCTTTAGTCCCCTAGCGGGGACCTCCTCCTCCTACGAGCAGTACTTC.

The chain combines TRBV5-5 with TRBJ2-6; possibly TRBD1 for D (5 bases). Between the trimmed V and J ends, which lost 5 bases and 0 bases, there was a span of 9 bases. The CDR3 spans 15 residues. The germline V gene has CDR1 SGHKS and CDR2 YYEKEE (reference sequence). Here the CDR3 reads CASRDTSSGANVLTF. In nucleotides, the CDR3 is TGTGCCAGCAGGGACACAAGCTCTGGGGCCAACGTCCTGACTTTC.

This chain connects TRBV6-1 to TRBJ1-1, with unresolved D. Germline V lookup: CDR1 MNHNS, CDR2 SASEGT. Trimming left V 10 bases short and J 0 bases short, with 15 bases between. CDR3 length equals 14 residues. The CDR3 DNA reads as TGTGCCACCTCCTTTGCAGCGTTGAACACTGAAGCTTTCTTT. Protein sequence: CATSFAALNTEAFF.

The genes are TRBV5-6 and TRBJ2-2; 7 bases match TRBD2. J was trimmed by 0 bases and V by 5 bases; bases with no gene match: 4. The CDR3 loop spans 15 amino acids. The V gene's germline CDR1 is SGHDT and CDR2 YYEEEE. The CDR3 here is CASRRAGSNTGELFF. In DNA, the CDR3 is TGTGCCAGCAGGCGAGCGGGATCGAACACCGGGGAGCTGTTTTTT.

The V call is TRBV28, the J call TRBJ2-5; possibly TRBD1 for D (6 bases). Germline CDR1 MDHEN, CDR2 SYDVKM. V was pared by 5 bases and J by 2 bases, with 24 bases between. This CDR3 has 18 amino acids. The CDR3: CASSAEQGRGPGQETQYF. In DNA, the CDR3 is TGTGCCAGCAGTGCGGAACAGGGTAGAGGGCCGGGTCAAGAGACCCAGTACTTC.

This chain links TRBV5-4 with TRBJ1-2; 7 bases match TRBD1. The CDR3 is 15 amino acids. The germline V gene has CDR1 SGHNT and CDR2 YYREEE (reference sequence). Trimming removed 4 bases from V and 4 bases from J; junction bases left unmatched: 10. The DNA of the CDR3 is TGTGCCAGCAGCCCGTTAGGGGGCGGATCCTATGGCTACACCTTC. Translated, it gives CASSPLGGGSYGYTF.

The genes are TRBV30 and TRBJ1-1; D gene unclear. This CDR3 region has 15 residues. The V gene's germline CDR1 is GTSNPN and CDR2 SVGIG (reference sequence). Trimming cost V 1 base and J 0 bases, with 12 bases left between them. CDR3 DNA sequence: TGTGCCTGGAGTGCCGGGTCCTATATGAACACTGAAGCTTTCTTT. It encodes CAWSAGSYMNTEAFF.

This chain joins TRBV11-2 and TRBJ2-7; TRBD2 is a possible D gene (7 bases). The CDR3 spans 17 residues. The germline V gene has CDR1 SGHAT and CDR2 FQNNGV. V lost 1 base and J 4 bases, leaving 20 bases between the germline ends. CDR3 protein: CASSLAGRALGGYEQYF. As DNA, the CDR3 is TGTGCCAGCAGCTTAGCTGGGAGGGCCTTAGGGGGGTACGAGCAGTACTTC.

The chain links TRBV16 to TRBJ2-1, with D tentatively TRBD2 (6 bases). Germline CDR1 is KGHSY and CDR2 is FQNENV. Trimming took off 2 bases at V and 5 bases at J, with 13 bases between the two ends. This CDR3 region has 15 residues. DNA for the CDR3: TGTGCCAGCAGCCAAGGGGGAGGTGTTAACAATGAGCAGTTCTTC. It translates to CASSQGGGVNNEQFF.

This clone was observed a handful of times. The CDR3 reads CASSPVVSGNTIYF. CDR3 coding DNA: TGTGCCAGCAGCCCCGTCGTCTCTGGAAACACCATATATTTT. The chain has TRBV7-9 and TRBJ1-3; no clear D. Germline-derived CDR1 and CDR2 are SEHNR and FQNEAQ (reference sequence). V was shortened by 5 bases and J by 0 bases, with 8 bases between the two germline ends. The CDR3 has 14 amino acids. The complete variable domain, with remaining parts taken from reference TRBV7-9 and TRBJ1-3, reads DTGVSQNPRHKITKRGQNVTFRCDPISEHNRLYWYRQTLGQGPEFLTYFQNEAQLEKSRLLSDRFSAERPKGSFSTLEIQRTEQGDSAMYLCASSPVVSGNTIYFGEGSWLTVV.

Concerning this clone itself: Sequence at one end of the junction differs from germline and may be a read error. V gene TRBV2 combines with J gene TRBJ1-2; TRBD1 is a possible D gene (5 bases). Per germline, CDR1 SNHLY and CDR2 FYNNEI. This CDR3 region has 15 residues. Written as DNA, the CDR3 is TGTGCCGGCAGACATGGGGGGACGACTAACTATGGCTACACCTTC. It specifies CAGRHGGTTNYGYTF.

The chain is built from TRBV19 and TRBJ2-1; 8 positions agree with TRBD2. CDR3 length: 16 amino acids. Per the germline V gene, CDR1 is LNHDA and CDR2 is SQIVND (reference sequence). Trimming at V came to 6 bases and at J to 1 base, leaving 8 bases not matched to a gene. The CDR3 loop reads CASRSREGLSYNEQFF. In DNA form, the CDR3 reads TGTGCCAGTAGATCCCGGGAGGGCCTGTCCTACAATGAGCAGTTCTTC.